This TCR beta chain stems from a study of shared clonotypes between healthy human individuals. Study outcomes and limitations: Deeper or shallower sequencing was expected to change how clonotypes are shared among donors.

Naive CD45RA+ and memory CD45RA-negative subsets were split from CD4+ cells. Remarks on this clone: What it binds is not known.

Sorted-subset replicate PCRs used approximately 190 ng of genomic DNA. This amount corresponded to some 30,000 T cell genomes. The method was immunoSEQ multiplex PCR; TCRdb's version includes in-frame clones alone and lacks a portion of them. The sample holds millions of clones, around 94% seen once. Material: naive CD4+ T cells sorted from blood. Regarding subset: CD45RA+ positively selected. This TCR came from a young man in good health.

CDR3 amino acids: CASSLVGTNTDTQYF. CDR3 bases: TGTGCCAGCAGCTTAGTGGGGACAAACACAGATACGCAGTATTTT. J is TRBJ2-3 and V is TRBV7-9, with a possible D match to TRBD1 (6 bases). Trimming removed 1 base at V and 2 bases at J, with 10 bases between. This CDR3 is 15 amino acids long. Germline assignment: CDR1 SEHNR and CDR2 FQNEAQ (reference sequence).